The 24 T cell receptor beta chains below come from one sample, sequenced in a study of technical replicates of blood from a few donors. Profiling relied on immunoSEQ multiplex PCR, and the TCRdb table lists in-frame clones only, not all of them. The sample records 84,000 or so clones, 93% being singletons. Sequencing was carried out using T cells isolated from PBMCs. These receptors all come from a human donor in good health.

Here the CDR3 reads CASSTKAGWSYNEQFF. The CDR3 nucleotides are TGTGCCAGCAGTACAAAAGCGGGTTGGTCCTACAATGAGCAGTTCTTC. The chain is built from TRBV7-2 and TRBJ2-1; TRBD2 might be the D (6 bases). The germline V gene encodes CDR1 SGHTA and CDR2 FQGNSA. Trimming removed 6 bases from V and 1 base from J, with 16 bases in between. The CDR3 spans 16 residues.

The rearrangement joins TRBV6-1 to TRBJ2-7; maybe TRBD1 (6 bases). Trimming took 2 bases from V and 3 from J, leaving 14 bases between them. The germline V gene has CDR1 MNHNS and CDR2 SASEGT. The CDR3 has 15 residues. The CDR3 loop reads CASSEWTDSLYEQYF. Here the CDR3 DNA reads TGTGCCAGCAGTGAATGGACGGACAGCCTCTACGAGCAGTACTTC.

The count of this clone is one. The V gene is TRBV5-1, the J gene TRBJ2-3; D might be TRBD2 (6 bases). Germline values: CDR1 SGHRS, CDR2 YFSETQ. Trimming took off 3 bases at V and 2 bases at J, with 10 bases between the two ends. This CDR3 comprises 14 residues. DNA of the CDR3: TGCGCCAGCAGCTCCGGGAGCCCCACAGATACGCAGTATTTT. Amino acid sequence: CASSSGSPTDTQYF.

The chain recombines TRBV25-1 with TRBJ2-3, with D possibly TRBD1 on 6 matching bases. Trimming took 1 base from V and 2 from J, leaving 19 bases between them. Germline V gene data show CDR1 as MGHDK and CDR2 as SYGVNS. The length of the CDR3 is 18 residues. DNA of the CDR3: TGTGCCAGCAGTGAATTCATATCCCCCAGGGGAGACACAGATACGCAGTATTTT. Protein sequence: CASSEFISPRGDTDTQYF.

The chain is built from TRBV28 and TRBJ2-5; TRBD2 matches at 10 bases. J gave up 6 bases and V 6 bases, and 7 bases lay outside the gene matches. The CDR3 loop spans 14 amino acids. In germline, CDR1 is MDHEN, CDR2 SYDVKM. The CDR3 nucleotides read TGTGCCAGCAGCCTAGCGGGAGAAGCGAAGACCCAGTACTTC. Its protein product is CASSLAGEAKTQYF.

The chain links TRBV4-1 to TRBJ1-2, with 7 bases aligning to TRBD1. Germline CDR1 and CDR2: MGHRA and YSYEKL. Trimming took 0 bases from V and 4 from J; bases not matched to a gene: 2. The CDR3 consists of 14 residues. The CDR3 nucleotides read TGCGCCAGCAGCCAAGAAGACAGGGCCTATGGCTACACCTTC. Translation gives CASSQEDRAYGYTF.

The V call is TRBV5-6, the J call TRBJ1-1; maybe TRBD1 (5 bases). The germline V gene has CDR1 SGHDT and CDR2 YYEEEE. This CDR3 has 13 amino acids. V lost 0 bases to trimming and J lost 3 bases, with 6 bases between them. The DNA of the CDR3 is TGTGCCAGCAGCTTGGTGACAGACACTGAAGCTTTCTTT. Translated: CASSLVTDTEAFF. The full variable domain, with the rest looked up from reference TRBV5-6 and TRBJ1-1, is DAGVTQSPTHLIKTRGQQVTLRCSPKSGHDTVSWYQQALGQGPQFIFQYYEEEERQRGNFPDRFSGHQFPNYSSELNVNALLLGDSALYLCASSLVTDTEAFFGQGTRLTVV.

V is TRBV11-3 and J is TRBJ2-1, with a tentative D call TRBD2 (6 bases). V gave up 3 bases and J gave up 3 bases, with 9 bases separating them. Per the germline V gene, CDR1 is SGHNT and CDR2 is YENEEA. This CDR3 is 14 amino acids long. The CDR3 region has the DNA TGTGCCAGCAGCTTCGGCGGGATCTACAATGAGCAGTTCTTC. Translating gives CASSFGGIYNEQFF.

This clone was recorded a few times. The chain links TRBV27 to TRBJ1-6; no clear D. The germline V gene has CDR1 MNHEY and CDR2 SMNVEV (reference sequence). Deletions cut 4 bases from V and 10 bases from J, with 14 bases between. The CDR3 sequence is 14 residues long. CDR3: CASSSTVRASPLHF. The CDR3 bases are TGTGCCAGCAGTTCCACGGTTCGTGCCTCACCCCTCCACTTT.

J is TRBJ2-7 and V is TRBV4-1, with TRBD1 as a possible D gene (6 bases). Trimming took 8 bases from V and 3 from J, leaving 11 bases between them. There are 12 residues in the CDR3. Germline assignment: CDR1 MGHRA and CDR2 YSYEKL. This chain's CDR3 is CASRGHNYEQYF. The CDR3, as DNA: TGCGCCAGCCGGGGACATAACTACGAGCAGTACTTC.

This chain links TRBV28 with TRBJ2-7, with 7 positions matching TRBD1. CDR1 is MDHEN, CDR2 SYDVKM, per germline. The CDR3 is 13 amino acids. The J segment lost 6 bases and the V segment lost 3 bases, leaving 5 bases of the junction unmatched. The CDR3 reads CASSLHRGVEQYF. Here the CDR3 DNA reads TGTGCCAGCAGTTTGCACAGGGGCGTCGAGCAGTACTTC. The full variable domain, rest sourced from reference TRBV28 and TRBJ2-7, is DVKVTQSSRYLVKRTGEKVFLECVQDMDHENMFWYRQDPGLGLRLIYFSYDVKMKEKGDIPEGYSVSREKKERFSLILESASTNQTSMYLCASSLHRGVEQYFGPGTRLTVT.

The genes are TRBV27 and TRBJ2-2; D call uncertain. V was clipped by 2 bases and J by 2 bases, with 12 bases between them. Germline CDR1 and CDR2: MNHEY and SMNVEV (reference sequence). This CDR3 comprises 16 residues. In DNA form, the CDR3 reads TGTGCCAGCAGTTTAAAACCCGGGTTTAACACCGGGGAGCTGTTTTTT. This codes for CASSLKPGFNTGELFF.

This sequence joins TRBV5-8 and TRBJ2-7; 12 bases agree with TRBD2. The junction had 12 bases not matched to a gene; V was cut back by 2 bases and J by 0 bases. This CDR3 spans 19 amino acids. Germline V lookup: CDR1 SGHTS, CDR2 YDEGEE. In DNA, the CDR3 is TGTGCCAGCAGCTTCACCCGCACGACTAGCGGGAGTAGCTCCTACGAGCAGTACTTC. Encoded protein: CASSFTRTTSGSSSYEQYF.

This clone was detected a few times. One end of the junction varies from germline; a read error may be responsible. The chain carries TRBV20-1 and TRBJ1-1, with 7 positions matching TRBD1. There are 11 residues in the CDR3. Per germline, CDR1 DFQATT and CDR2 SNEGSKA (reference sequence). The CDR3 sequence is CSARDRTGTPF. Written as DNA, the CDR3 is TGCAGTGCTAGAGATAGGACAGGAACCCCATTT.

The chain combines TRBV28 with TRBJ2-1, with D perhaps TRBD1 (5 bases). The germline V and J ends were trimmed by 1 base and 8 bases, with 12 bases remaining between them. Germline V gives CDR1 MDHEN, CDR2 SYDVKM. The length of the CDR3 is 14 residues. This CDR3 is CASSLYAWGDEQFF. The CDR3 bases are TGTGCCAGCAGTTTATACGCGTGGGGCGATGAGCAGTTCTTC.

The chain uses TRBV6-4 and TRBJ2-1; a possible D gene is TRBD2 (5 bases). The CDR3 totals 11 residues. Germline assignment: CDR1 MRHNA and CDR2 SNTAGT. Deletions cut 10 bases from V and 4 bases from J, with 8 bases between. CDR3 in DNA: TGTGCCACACGGGATTACAATGAGCAGTTCTTC. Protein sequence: CATRDYNEQFF.

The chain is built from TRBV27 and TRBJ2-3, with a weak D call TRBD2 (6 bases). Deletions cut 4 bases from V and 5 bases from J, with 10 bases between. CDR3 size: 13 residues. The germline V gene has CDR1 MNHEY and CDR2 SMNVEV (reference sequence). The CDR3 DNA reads TGTGCCAGCAGTTGGAGGGTTCGAGATACGCAGTATTTT. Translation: CASSWRVRDTQYF.

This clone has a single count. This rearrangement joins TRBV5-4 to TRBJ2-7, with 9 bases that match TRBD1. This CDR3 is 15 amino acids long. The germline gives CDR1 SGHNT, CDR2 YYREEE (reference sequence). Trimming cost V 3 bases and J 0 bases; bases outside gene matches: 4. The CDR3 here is CASSSGTGTSYEQYF. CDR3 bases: TGTGCCAGCAGCTCCGGGACAGGGACCTCCTACGAGCAGTACTTC.

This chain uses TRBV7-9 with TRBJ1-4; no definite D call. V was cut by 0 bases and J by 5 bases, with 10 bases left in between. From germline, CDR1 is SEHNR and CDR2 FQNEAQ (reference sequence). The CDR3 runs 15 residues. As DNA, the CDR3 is TGTGCCAGCAGCTTAGCGGGGAGGGAGAATGAAAAACTGTTTTTT. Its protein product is CASSLAGRENEKLFF.

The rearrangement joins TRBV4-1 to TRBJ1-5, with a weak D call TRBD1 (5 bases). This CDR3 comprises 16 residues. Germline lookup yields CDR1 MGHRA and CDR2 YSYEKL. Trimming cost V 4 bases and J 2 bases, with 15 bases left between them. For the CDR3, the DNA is TGCGCCAGCAGCCCCCGGGGGTCCTGGGGCAATCAGCCCCAGCATTTT. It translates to CASSPRGSWGNQPQHF.

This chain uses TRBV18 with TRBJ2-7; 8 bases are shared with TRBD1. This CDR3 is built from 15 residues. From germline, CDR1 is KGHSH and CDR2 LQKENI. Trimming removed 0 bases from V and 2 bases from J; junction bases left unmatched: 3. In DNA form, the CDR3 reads TGTGCCAGCTCACCACCGGGACAGGCTACCTACGAGCAGTACTTC. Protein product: CASSPPGQATYEQYF.

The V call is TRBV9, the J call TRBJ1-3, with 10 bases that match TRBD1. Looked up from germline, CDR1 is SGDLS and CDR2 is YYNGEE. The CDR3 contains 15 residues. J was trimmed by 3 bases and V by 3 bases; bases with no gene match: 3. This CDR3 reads CASSGDRGHGNTIYF. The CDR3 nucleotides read TGTGCCAGCAGCGGCGACAGGGGGCATGGAAACACCATATATTTT.

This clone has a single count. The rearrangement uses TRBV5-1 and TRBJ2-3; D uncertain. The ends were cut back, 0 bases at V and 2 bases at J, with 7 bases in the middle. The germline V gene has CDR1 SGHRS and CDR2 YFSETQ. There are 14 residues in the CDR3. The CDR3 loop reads CASSLGGFTDTQYF. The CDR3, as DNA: TGCGCCAGCAGCTTGGGAGGATTCACAGATACGCAGTATTTT.

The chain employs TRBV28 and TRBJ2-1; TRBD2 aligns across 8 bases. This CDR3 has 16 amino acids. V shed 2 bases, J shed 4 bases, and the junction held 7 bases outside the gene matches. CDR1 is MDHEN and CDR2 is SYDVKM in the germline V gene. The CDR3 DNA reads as TGTGCCAGCAGTTTAATTGTGGCTAGCGGGTACAATGAGCAGTTCTTC. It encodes CASSLIVASGYNEQFF.